One and the same sample provided the 29 T cell receptor beta chains below, sequenced in a study of blood T cell repertoires in COVID-19. This table comes from immunoSEQ multiplex PCR, and its TCRdb copy is limited to in-frame clones, with some not included. The table shows under 350,000 clones, with 80% to 90% occurring only once. Sample: peripheral blood. The receptors were gathered from a man in his forties with acute or convalescent COVID-19.

The sample holds one count of this clone. The rearrangement joins TRBV12-3 or TRBV12-4 to TRBJ2-2, with D perhaps TRBD2 (5 bases). CDR3 length: 11 residues. Trimming cost V 9 bases and J 6 bases, with 8 bases left between them. The CDR3 loop is CASAGAGELFF. The CDR3 bases are TGTGCCAGTGCCGGGGCCGGGGAGCTGTTTTTT.

The genes are TRBV5-4 and TRBJ1-2; D possibly corresponds to TRBD1 (5 bases). The CDR3 totals 12 residues. V gave up 2 bases and J gave up 9 bases, with 11 bases separating them. Germline CDR1 is SGHNT and CDR2 is YYREEE (reference sequence). CDR3 amino acids: CASSLDRFSYTF. Written as DNA, the CDR3 is TGTGCCAGCAGCTTAGACAGATTTAGCTACACCTTC.

The chain has TRBV7-6 and TRBJ1-1; D is ambiguous. The CDR3 contains 16 residues. Germline CDR1 and CDR2: SGHVS and FNYEAQ. Trimming removed 5 bases from V and 6 bases from J, with 22 bases in between. CDR3 sequence: CASSPQRVTPGAEAFF. CDR3 DNA: TGTGCCAGCAGCCCGCAGCGGGTCACCCCGGGAGCTGAAGCTTTCTTT.

This chain connects TRBV6-4 to TRBJ1-2; D ambiguous. V lost 6 bases to trimming and J lost 8 bases, with 16 bases between them. The CDR3 runs to 13 residues. Looked up from germline, CDR1 is MRHNA and CDR2 is SNTAGT. The CDR3 loop is CASRGPGEGGYTF. CDR3 DNA: TGTGCCAGCAGGGGTCCAGGTGAGGGAGGCTACACCTTC.

This clone showed up just a few times. The J gene is TRBJ2-3, the V gene TRBV7-2; 9 nucleotides match TRBD2. V lost 0 bases to trimming and J lost 0 bases; unmatched junction nucleotides: 10. The germline V gene has CDR1 SGHTA and CDR2 FQGNSA. This CDR3 has 19 amino acids. The CDR3: CASSLAPISSGGSTDTQYF. CDR3 nucleotide sequence: TGTGCCAGCAGCTTAGCGCCCATCAGTAGCGGGGGAAGCACAGATACGCAGTATTTT.

The chain joins TRBV6-5 to TRBJ2-7; 7 bases are shared with TRBD1. This CDR3 region has 15 residues. Germline V gene data show CDR1 as MNHEY and CDR2 as SVGAGI. V was clipped by 6 bases and J by 2 bases; unmatched bases: 10. CDR3 sequence: CASSRTQGETYEQYF. CDR3 nucleotide sequence: TGTGCCAGCAGCCGAACCCAGGGGGAGACCTACGAGCAGTACTTC.

This chain links TRBV19 with TRBJ2-5; tentative D call: TRBD1 (5 bases). This CDR3 spans 14 amino acids. CDR1 and CDR2 (germline): LNHDA, SQIVND (reference sequence). Trimming removed 2 bases from V and 5 bases from J, with 12 bases in between. The CDR3 loop reads CASSILPGWETQYF. In nucleotides, the CDR3 is TGTGCCAGTAGTATATTACCAGGGTGGGAGACCCAGTACTTC.

This chain connects TRBV19 to TRBJ2-7, with 9 bases fitting TRBD1. This CDR3 region has 15 residues. J lost 6 bases, V lost 5 bases, and 11 bases had no gene match. The V gene's germline CDR1 is LNHDA and CDR2 SQIVND (reference sequence). CDR3 DNA: TGTGCCAGTAGTCTCACCGGGACAGGGTCAGGCGAGCAGTACTTC. Protein sequence: CASSLTGTGSGEQYF.

This clone has more than one count but fewer than ten. The chain couples TRBV5-4 to TRBJ2-1, with 10 bases fitting TRBD2. Germline V lookup: CDR1 SGHNT, CDR2 YYREEE (reference sequence). The V and J ends lost 3 bases and 3 bases, in that order; junction bases with no gene match: 15. The CDR3 loop spans 19 amino acids. The CDR3 DNA follows: TGTGCCAGCAGCTACCAATTAAGCGGGGGGGACTTTAACTACAATGAGCAGTTCTTC. It yields the protein CASSYQLSGGDFNYNEQFF.

This clone was detected a few times. The chain combines TRBV3-1 (or the pseudogene TRBV3-2) with TRBJ1-1; D is unresolved. The CDR3 extends over 11 amino acids. V was trimmed by 4 bases and J by 10 bases, leaving 10 bases between them. Germline V gene lookup returns CDR1 LGHDT and CDR2 YNNKEL (reference sequence). The CDR3 loop is CASSRYGGAFF. The CDR3 DNA sequence: TGTGCCAGCAGCCGTTATGGAGGAGCTTTCTTT.

The chain employs TRBV5-1 and TRBJ2-6; TRBD2 might be the D (5 bases). This CDR3 spans 15 amino acids. Trimming cost V 2 bases and J 1 base, with 7 bases left between them. Germline CDR1 is SGHRS and CDR2 is YFSETQ. CDR3 residues: CASSLPGSGANVLTF. The DNA for the CDR3 is TGCGCCAGCAGCTTACCGGGGTCTGGGGCCAACGTCCTGACTTTC.

The V and J genes are TRBV7-2 and TRBJ1-1; D perhaps matches TRBD1 (6 bases). CDR1 is SGHTA and CDR2 is FQGNSA in the germline V gene. The CDR3 loop spans 14 amino acids. V was clipped by 2 bases and J by 4 bases, with 11 bases between them. CDR3 loop: CASSLLQGITEAFF. In DNA form, the CDR3 reads TGTGCCAGCAGCTTACTGCAGGGGATCACTGAAGCTTTCTTT.

The chain combines TRBV6-1 with TRBJ2-1, with a tentative D call TRBD1 (6 bases). CDR3 size: 14 residues. The germline CDR1 and CDR2 sequences are MNHNS and SASEGT. Trimming shortened V by 3 bases and J by 10 bases, and 16 bases separated the two germline ends. The CDR3 region is CASSESYGQREQFF. The CDR3 DNA reads as TGTGCCAGCAGTGAGTCTTACGGACAGAGAGAGCAGTTCTTC.

The chain combines TRBV5-1 with TRBJ2-1; 10 bases align to TRBD2. This CDR3 has 15 amino acids. The trim removed 4 bases at V and 6 bases at J, leaving 7 bases unmatched. Per germline, CDR1 SGHRS and CDR2 YFSETQ. The CDR3 protein is CASSGLAGAPNEQFF. The CDR3 DNA follows: TGCGCCAGCAGCGGCCTAGCGGGGGCGCCCAATGAGCAGTTCTTC.

This clone was detected only once. This chain links TRBV4-1 with TRBJ1-1, with TRBD1 matching 8 bases. In germline, CDR1 is MGHRA, CDR2 YSYEKL. The length of the CDR3 is 15 residues. V dropped 2 bases and J dropped 5; count of bases not matched to a gene: 7. The CDR3: CASSQLLQGDTEAFF. The CDR3 DNA reads as TGCGCCAGCAGCCAATTATTACAGGGGGATACTGAAGCTTTCTTT.

The J gene is TRBJ2-1, the V gene TRBV25-1; 10 bases fit TRBD2. Germline V gene lookup returns CDR1 MGHDK and CDR2 SYGVNS. Trimming cost V 1 base and J 7 bases; bases outside gene matches: 10. The CDR3 length is 17 residues. The CDR3 spells CASSEWASGGDSNEQFF. CDR3 nucleotide sequence: TGTGCCAGCAGTGAATGGGCCAGCGGGGGGGACTCGAATGAGCAGTTCTTC.

This chain connects TRBV4-1 to TRBJ1-2; tentative D call: TRBD1 (6 bases). V shed 3 bases and J shed 8 bases, with 22 bases lying between them. Germline lookup yields CDR1 MGHRA and CDR2 YSYEKL. This CDR3 is built from 16 residues. CDR3 in amino acids: CASSQAGDTYPRGYTF. The CDR3 DNA follows: TGCGCCAGCAGCCAGGCGGGGGACACCTACCCTAGAGGCTACACCTTC.

The rearrangement joins TRBV10-3 to TRBJ2-1; D gene unclear. The V end lost 2 bases, the J end lost 7 bases, and 9 bases lay between the germline ends. CDR1 is ENHRY, CDR2 SYGVKD, per germline. CDR3 length equals 13 residues. This CDR3 is CAISEAGWNEQFF. DNA for the CDR3: TGTGCCATCAGTGAGGCAGGATGGAATGAGCAGTTCTTC.

Concerning this clone itself: Other DNA sequences in this specimen translate into the identical CDR3. This chain links TRBV30 with TRBJ1-6; possible D gene TRBD1, 5 bases. The CDR3 sequence is 14 residues long. V was trimmed by 1 base and J by 5 bases, leaving 9 bases between them. Germline loops: CDR1 GTSNPN, CDR2 SVGIG (reference sequence). CDR3 nucleotides: TGTGCCTGGAGTGGGGGCCATGATAATTCACCCCTCCACTTT. Its protein product is CAWSGGHDNSPLHF.

The chain is built from TRBV5-1 and TRBJ2-3, with D possibly matching TRBD1 (7 bases). Germline-derived CDR1 and CDR2 are SGHRS and YFSETQ. The CDR3 contains 13 residues. V lost 7 bases and J lost 4, with 13 bases in between. CDR3 coding DNA: TGCGCCAGCGGACTACAGGGGTCAGATACGCAGTATTTT. As protein: CASGLQGSDTQYF. Full variable domain (outside the CDR3, taken from reference TRBV5-1 and TRBJ2-3): KAGVTQTPRYLIKTRGQQVTLSCSPISGHRSVSWYQQTPGQGLQFLFEYFSETQRNKGNFPGRFSGRQFSNSRSEMNVSTLELGDSALYLCASGLQGSDTQYFGPGTRLTVL.

V is TRBV12-3 or TRBV12-4 and J is TRBJ1-1; D unresolved. This CDR3 has 11 amino acids. V dropped 8 bases and J dropped 5 bases, with 9 bases sitting between them. The DNA for the CDR3 is TGTGCCAGCTCCTCCGGGACTGAAGCTTTCTTT. This translates into CASSSGTEAFF.

The rearrangement links TRBV19 to TRBJ1-3; D uncertain. The germline V and J ends were trimmed by 5 bases and 4 bases, with 12 bases remaining between them. The V gene's germline CDR1 is LNHDA and CDR2 SQIVND (reference sequence). This CDR3 comprises 14 residues. CDR3 bases: TGTGCCAGTAGTTTCCGTCTGCGAGGAAACACCATATATTTT. The encoded protein is CASSFRLRGNTIYF.

This clone showed up just once. The chain has TRBV24-1 and TRBJ1-5; D unclear. Germline V CDR1 and CDR2: KGHDR, SFDVKD. V was cut by 3 bases and J by 7 bases, with 15 bases left in between. The CDR3 extends over 15 amino acids. CDR3 nucleotides: TGTGCCACCAGTGATACCGGTGCCCCGGGGCAGCCCCAGCATTTT. This translates into CATSDTGAPGQPQHF.

CDR3 loop: CAISAYTQTSGGHNEQFF. Written as DNA, the CDR3 is TGTGCCATCAGTGCATACACTCAGACTAGCGGGGGTCACAATGAGCAGTTCTTC. The V gene is TRBV10-3, the J gene TRBJ2-1; 12 bases fit TRBD2. After removal of 4 bases from V and 5 bases from J, the junction contained 12 bases not matched to a gene. Germline assignment: CDR1 ENHRY and CDR2 SYGVKD. This CDR3 has 18 residues.

This chain connects TRBV30 to TRBJ1-2, with D possibly TRBD1 on 5 matching bases. Germline values: CDR1 GTSNPN, CDR2 SVGIG (reference sequence). Trimming stripped 0 bases from V and 1 base from J, with 24 bases between. The length of the CDR3 is 19 residues. DNA of the CDR3: TGTGCCTGGAGTGTGGAGGGGTTCAGGGCCCTACCCGATAACTATGGCTACACCTTC. It codes for CAWSVEGFRALPDNYGYTF. The variable domain in full, completed from reference TRBV30 and TRBJ1-2, reads SQTIHQWPATLVQPVGSPLSLECTVEGTSNPNLYWYRQAAGRGLQLLFYSVGIGQISSEVPQNLSASRPQDRQFILSSKKLLLSDSGFYLCAWSVEGFRALPDNYGYTFGSGTRLTVV.

The genes are TRBV9 and TRBJ1-2, with D maybe TRBD1 (6 bases). Per the germline V gene, CDR1 is SGDLS and CDR2 is YYNGEE. This CDR3 region has 14 residues. V lost 0 bases, J lost 13 bases, and 19 bases lay in between. The CDR3 is CASSVGAGEILITF. DNA for the CDR3: TGTGCCAGCAGCGTAGGGGCAGGGGAGATTCTTATCACCTTC.

The chain carries TRBV28 and TRBJ1-2, with TRBD1 matching 8 bases. Germline V lookup: CDR1 MDHEN, CDR2 SYDVKM. This CDR3 comprises 17 residues. V dropped 4 bases and J dropped 6; count of bases not matched to a gene: 16. CDR3 sequence (DNA): TGTGCCAGCAGTTCCTCATACTTGACAGGGGTGCAGGATGGCTACACCTTC. It yields the protein CASSSSYLTGVQDGYTF.

The rearrangement uses TRBV7-2 and TRBJ2-7, with a weak D call TRBD1 (6 bases). This CDR3 comprises 14 residues. The germline V gene has CDR1 SGHTA and CDR2 FQGNSA. The V end was cut by 5 bases, the J end by 6 bases, with 17 bases between. CDR3 coding DNA: TGTGCCAGCAGCCCTGGGACACCGCCAGGCGAGCAGTACTTC. Translating gives CASSPGTPPGEQYF.

The chain couples TRBV13 to TRBJ1-1, with D possibly matching TRBD1 (5 bases). This CDR3 region has 13 residues. Germline CDR1 is PRHDT and CDR2 is FYEKMQ (reference sequence). V was pared by 5 bases and J by 8 bases, with 15 bases between. CDR3 nucleotide sequence: TGTGCCAGCAGCCCATTTGGCAGGGCCGAAGCTTTCTTT. Its protein product is CASSPFGRAEAFF.